This T cell receptor beta chain was observed in a study of blood T cell repertoires in COVID-19. Across the study: Both acute and convalescent COVID-19 samples were obtained from the United States, Italy and Spain. From T cells, B-cell-depleted T cells, or PBMCs came the material, which was cDNA or gDNA.

The CDR3 contains 16 residues. The V segment lost 4 bases and the J segment 0 bases; nucleotides outside the gene matches: 6. Germline CDR1 reads MNHEY; CDR2 reads SVGAGI. Original analysis: Reference gene primers were amplified, and this amplification served to estimate nucleated cell counts. Generated by immunoSEQ multiplex PCR, the TCRdb table keeps only in-frame clones and is missing some. V and J calls and clone size follow that table, whereas D and trimming were derived from the DNA. The sample gives over 250,000 clones, about four fifths of which show up once; roughly 9.4% is in the top ten. This clone appeared once.

The sample was peripheral blood. The rearrangement joins TRBV6-5 to TRBJ2-7, with 10 bases aligning to TRBD1. This TCR was sampled from a woman aged 45-65 years who had recovered from COVID-19. The CDR3, as DNA: TGTGCCAGCAGTTCGCGACAGGGGGCAAGCTCCTACGAGCAGTACTTC. It yields the protein CASSSRQGASSYEQYF.